The 15 T cell receptor beta chains in this list originate from one sample, sequenced in a study of beta chain features in type 1 diabetes. Reverse transcribing all isolated RNA meant expressed TCRB transcripts were sequenced. The protocol was immunoSEQ multiplex PCR, while the TCRdb copy is restricted to in-frame clones and leaves out a portion. The sample contains about 250,000 clones, approximately 14% of which appear only once. Sequencing was performed on naive CD4+ T cells from blood. Receptors originate from a woman aged 35 to 49 in good health.

The chain combines TRBV7-6 with TRBJ2-3, with 11 nucleotides matching TRBD2. Germline values: CDR1 SGHVS, CDR2 FNYEAQ. The V gene end was trimmed by 5 bases and the J gene end by 2 bases; junction bases not matched to a gene: 3. This CDR3 has 15 amino acids. The CDR3 loop is CASSLLAGDTDTQYF. In DNA form, the CDR3 reads TGTGCCAGCAGCCTACTAGCGGGAGACACAGATACGCAGTATTTT.

This clone was seen a few times. The chain combines TRBV6-5 with TRBJ1-3, with D tentatively TRBD1 (5 bases). The CDR3 is made up of 14 amino acids. The germline CDR1 and CDR2 sequences are MNHEY and SVGAGI. V was clipped by 5 bases and J by 1 base, with 9 bases between them. The CDR3, as DNA: TGTGCCAGCAGTACCTCAGGGTCTGGAAACACCATATATTTT. This codes for CASSTSGSGNTIYF.

This clone was counted only a few times. V and J are TRBV13 and TRBJ2-7; 7 bases map to TRBD1. V shed 0 bases and J 2 bases; nucleotides not matched to a gene: 16. CDR1 PRHDT and CDR2 FYEKMQ come from the germline V gene (reference sequence). The CDR3 consists of 19 residues. CDR3 sequence: CASSLGLFGQDPNAYEQYF. CDR3 DNA: TGTGCCAGCAGCTTAGGCCTATTTGGACAGGACCCTAACGCCTACGAGCAGTACTTC.

This clone has a handful of counts. Because the CDR3 is missing its conserved closing phenylalanine or tryptophan, this is likely a read error. No DNA is shown, since the ends of the CDR3 on it are uncertain; the CDR3 is the one TCRdb lists. The chain links TRBV21-1 to TRBJ1-1. TRBV21-1 is flagged as a pseudogene. From its first to its last residue, the CDR3 has 10 amino acids. The CDR3 is CASSKAIAPR.

This clone was observed a few times. The rearrangement links TRBV4-3 to TRBJ2-1; 8 bases match TRBD2. After removal of 1 base from V and 6 bases from J, the junction contained 11 bases not matched to a gene. The CDR3 extends over 17 amino acids. The V gene's germline CDR1 is LGHNA and CDR2 YSLEER. The CDR3 region has the DNA TGCGCCAGCAGCCAAGGTCAAGGGCGGGGGGCGTTCAATGAGCAGTTCTTC. Encoded protein: CASSQGQGRGAFNEQFF.

V and J are TRBV19 and TRBJ2-6; D perhaps matches TRBD1 (5 bases). CDR3 length: 17 amino acids. Germline values: CDR1 LNHDA, CDR2 SQIVND (reference sequence). Trimming removed 4 bases at V and 0 bases at J, with 13 bases between. The CDR3 coding sequence is TGTGCCAGTAGTACCTACAGGCACCGCTCTGGGGCCAACGTCCTGACTTTC. This codes for CASSTYRHRSGANVLTF.

This clone has only a few counts. The gene calls are TRBV5-1 and TRBJ2-3; TRBD2 might be the D (6 bases). The CDR3 runs 14 residues. Germline loops: CDR1 SGHRS, CDR2 YFSETQ. Trimming shortened V by 4 bases and J by 0 bases, and 9 bases separated the two germline ends. CDR3 nucleotide sequence: TGCGCCAGCAGCGACGGGACTAGCACAGATACGCAGTATTTT. As protein: CASSDGTSTDTQYF.

The CDR3 reads CATGGDGSYEQYF. In nucleotides, the CDR3 is TGTGCCACGGGGGGAGACGGATCCTACGAGCAGTACTTC. V is TRBV10-3 and J is TRBJ2-7, with TRBD2 matching over 7 bases. This CDR3 region has 13 residues. V was pared by 10 bases and J by 1 base, with 7 bases of the junction left unmatched. Germline-derived CDR1 and CDR2 are ENHRY and SYGVKD.

This clone has a handful of counts. The chain employs TRBV4-2 and TRBJ1-2; a possible D gene is TRBD1 (5 bases). The germline gives CDR1 LGHNA, CDR2 YNFKEQ. The germline V and J ends were trimmed by 1 base and 2 bases, with 11 bases remaining between them. The CDR3 sequence is 15 residues long. As DNA, the CDR3 is TGTGCCAGCAGCCAAGCGACAGCCGAAAACTATGGCTACACCTTC. This gives the protein CASSQATAENYGYTF.

This clone showed up just a few times. Other DNA sequences from this sample encode an identical CDR3 as well. V and J are TRBV5-5 and TRBJ2-3; D not resolved. The CDR3 is 12 amino acids. The germline V gene has CDR1 SGHKS and CDR2 YYEKEE (reference sequence). The V end was cut by 0 bases, the J end by 5 bases, with 4 bases between. DNA of the CDR3: TGTGCCAGCAGCTTGGGCGGAGATACGCAGTATTTT. Translated, it gives CASSLGGDTQYF.

V gene TRBV2 combines with J gene TRBJ2-2, with 9 bases aligning to TRBD1. Germline V gives CDR1 SNHLY, CDR2 FYNNEI. CDR3 length: 16 amino acids. Germline trimming cut 2 bases from V and 5 bases from J; bases unmatched to any gene: 6. The CDR3 DNA reads TGTGCCAGCAGTGAATGGACAGGGGCCGGGACCGGGGAGCTGTTTTTT. This codes for CASSEWTGAGTGELFF.

In this sample, this clone turned up a few times. The chain links TRBV7-2 to TRBJ2-1; D is ambiguous. CDR1 and CDR2 from the germline V gene are SGHTA and FQGNSA. The CDR3 has 14 residues. Trimming took off 0 bases at V and 3 bases at J, with 6 bases between the two ends. The CDR3 bases are TGTGCCAGCAGCTTAGCCCAGTTCTACAATGAGCAGTTCTTC. It translates to CASSLAQFYNEQFF.

A remark on this clone: This same CDR3 is encoded by further DNA sequences in the sample. The chain uses TRBV7-2 and TRBJ2-1; D ambiguous. Germline CDR1 and CDR2: SGHTA and FQGNSA. The V end lost 1 base, the J end lost 6 bases, and 7 bases lay between the germline ends. The CDR3 extends over 13 amino acids. CDR3 in amino acids: CASSLEGGNEQFF. The CDR3 coding sequence is TGTGCCAGCAGCTTAGAAGGCGGCAATGAGCAGTTCTTC. The variable domain in full, with the rest retrieved from reference TRBV7-2 and TRBJ2-1, is GAGVSQSPSNKVTEKGKDVELRCDPISGHTALYWYRQSLGQGLEFLIYFQGNSAPDKSGLPSDRFSAERTGGSVSTLTIQRTQQEDSAVYLCASSLEGGNEQFFGPGTRLTVL.

The table lists this clone with a few counts. V gene TRBV4-3 combines with J gene TRBJ1-4; D may be TRBD1 (6 bases). The V gene's germline CDR1 is LGHNA and CDR2 YSLEER. V dropped 4 bases and J dropped 1 base, with 10 bases sitting between them. The CDR3 runs to 15 residues. The DNA of the CDR3 is TGCGCCAGCAGCCGAACAGGGTTAACTAATGAAAAACTGTTTTTT. Translated: CASSRTGLTNEKLFF.

The V gene is TRBV19, the J gene TRBJ2-1; 14 bases agree with TRBD2. The CDR3 sequence is 17 residues long. Germline CDR1 is LNHDA and CDR2 is SQIVND (reference sequence). V lost 0 bases to trimming and J lost 7 bases; unmatched junction nucleotides: 5. The CDR3 is CASSIEGLAGDLNEQFF. In DNA, the CDR3 is TGTGCCAGTAGTATAGAGGGACTAGCGGGGGATTTAAATGAGCAGTTCTTC.